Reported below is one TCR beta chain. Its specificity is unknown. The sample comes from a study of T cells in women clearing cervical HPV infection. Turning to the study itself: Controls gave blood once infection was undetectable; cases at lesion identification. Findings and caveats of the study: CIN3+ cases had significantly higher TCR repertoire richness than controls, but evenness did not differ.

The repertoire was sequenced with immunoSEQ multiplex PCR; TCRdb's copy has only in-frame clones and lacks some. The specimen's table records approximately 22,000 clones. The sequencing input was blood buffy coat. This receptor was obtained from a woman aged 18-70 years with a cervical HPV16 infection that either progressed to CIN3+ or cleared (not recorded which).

The CDR3 loop reads CASSPGLALETQYF. CDR3 bases read: TGTGCCAGCAGCCCGGGACTAGCGCTAGAGACC. The chain employs TRBV7-9 and TRBJ2-5; 10 nucleotides agree with TRBD2. The CDR3 goes on 3 residues after the read ends, and that part is filled in from the germline J gene. After removal of 5 bases from V and 4 bases from J, the junction contained 4 bases not matched to a gene. Germline assignment: CDR1 SEHNR and CDR2 FQNEAQ (reference sequence). The CDR3 length is 14 residues.